One and the same sample provided the 10 T cell receptor beta chains below, sequenced in a study of shared clonotypes between healthy human individuals. Repertoires were generated with immunoSEQ multiplex PCR, while TCRdb's copy carries only in-frame clones and drops some. The sample holds over 2 million clones, just under 95% seen once. The sequencing sample was made of naive CD4+ T cells from PBMCs. The subset: CD45RA+ positively selected. The origin of the receptors is a man aged 18 to 30 in good health. Some clones in this sample may be carry-over from other donors' samples.

This rearrangement joins TRBV7-2 to TRBJ2-1; tentatively, D is TRBD2 (5 bases). Germline V lookup: CDR1 SGHTA, CDR2 FQGNSA. The germline V and J ends were trimmed by 0 bases and 5 bases, with 8 bases remaining between them. The CDR3 covers 14 residues. The DNA of the CDR3 is TGTGCCAGCAGCTTAGCGTGGGGAGACAATGAGCAGTTCTTC. It encodes CASSLAWGDNEQFF. Drawing the rest from reference TRBV7-2 and TRBJ2-1, the complete variable domain is GAGVSQSPSNKVTEKGKDVELRCDPISGHTALYWYRQSLGQGLEFLIYFQGNSAPDKSGLPSDRFSAERTGGSVSTLTIQRTQQEDSAVYLCASSLAWGDNEQFFGPGTRLTVL.

The V gene is TRBV7-2, the J gene TRBJ2-1, with TRBD2 matching 10 bases. CDR1 and CDR2 from the germline V gene are SGHTA and FQGNSA. The CDR3 has 15 amino acids. V gave up 5 bases and J gave up 9 bases; unmatched junction bases: 10. CDR3 bases: TGTGCCAGCAGCCCGGGGCTAGCGGGAGAGGCTGAGCAGTTCTTC. It encodes CASSPGLAGEAEQFF. Complete variable domain (other parts from reference TRBV7-2 and TRBJ2-1): GAGVSQSPSNKVTEKGKDVELRCDPISGHTALYWYRQSLGQGLEFLIYFQGNSAPDKSGLPSDRFSAERTGGSVSTLTIQRTQQEDSAVYLCASSPGLAGEAEQFFGPGTRLTVL.

This rearrangement joins TRBV4-1 to TRBJ1-2; D is unresolved. The CDR3 runs 14 residues. Trimming left V 1 base short and J 4 bases short, with 10 bases between. Germline V gives CDR1 MGHRA, CDR2 YSYEKL. CDR3 coding DNA: TGCGCCAGCAGCCAAGGGTGGACCGGCTATGGCTACACCTTC. Amino acid sequence: CASSQGWTGYGYTF.

This clone showed up just once. The chain is built from TRBV5-4 and TRBJ2-1; 8 nucleotides agree with TRBD2. The germline V gene has CDR1 SGHNT and CDR2 YYREEE (reference sequence). J gave up 2 bases and V 4 bases, and 8 bases lay outside the gene matches. This CDR3 is 16 amino acids long. As DNA, the CDR3 is TGTGCCAGCAGCAGACCGGGACTAGAGGCCTACAATGAGCAGTTCTTC. Translated: CASSRPGLEAYNEQFF.

This chain uses TRBV7-9 with TRBJ1-2; the D is unclear. This CDR3 is 15 amino acids long. The germline V and J ends were trimmed by 0 bases and 1 base, with 9 bases remaining between them. CDR1 and CDR2 from the germline V gene are SEHNR and FQNEAQ (reference sequence). CDR3 in amino acids: CASSLADKLNYGYTF. DNA for the CDR3: TGTGCCAGCAGCTTAGCAGATAAACTTAACTATGGCTACACCTTC.

This sequence joins TRBV5-1 and TRBJ2-5; the D gene is possibly TRBD2 (6 bases). Germline V lookup: CDR1 SGHRS, CDR2 YFSETQ. Trimming shortened V by 4 bases and J by 2 bases, and 12 bases separated the two germline ends. The length of the CDR3 is 14 residues. The CDR3 sequence: CASSKPAGQETQYF. CDR3 nucleotides: TGCGCCAGCAGCAAGCCAGCGGGTCAAGAGACCCAGTACTTC.

The gene calls are TRBV6-1 and TRBJ2-1; no reliable D call. CDR3 length: 11 amino acids. Deletions cut 2 bases from V and 8 bases from J, with 4 bases between. Germline values: CDR1 MNHNS, CDR2 SASEGT. The CDR3 coding sequence is TGTGCCAGCAGTGAATGGGATGAGCAGTTCTTC. It specifies CASSEWDEQFF.

This clone was detected once. V usage is TRBV5-6 and J usage is TRBJ2-1, with 9 bases that match TRBD2. Germline assignment: CDR1 SGHDT and CDR2 YYEEEE. The V gene end was trimmed by 3 bases and the J gene end by 3 bases; junction bases not matched to a gene: 7. This CDR3 comprises 16 residues. DNA for the CDR3: TGTGCCAGCAGCTACCGACTAGCGGACCTCTACAATGAGCAGTTCTTC. It is translated as CASSYRLADLYNEQFF.

The table lists this clone with a count of one. The chain carries TRBV5-4 and TRBJ2-3, with D uncertain. Trimming removed 1 base from V and 2 bases from J, with 5 bases in between. The CDR3 totals 13 residues. Germline CDR1 and CDR2: SGHNT and YYREEE (reference sequence). The CDR3 coding sequence is TGTGCCAGCAGCTTGTCCGTCACAGATACGCAGTATTTT. It yields the protein CASSLSVTDTQYF. Filled out from reference TRBV5-4 and TRBJ2-3, the complete variable domain reads ETGVTQSPTHLIKTRGQQVTLRCSSQSGHNTVSWYQQALGQGPQFIFQYYREEENGRGNFPPRFSGLQFPNYSSELNVNALELDDSALYLCASSLSVTDTQYFGPGTRLTVL.

The chain couples TRBV7-9 to TRBJ1-4; tentative D call: TRBD1 (6 bases). The CDR3 is 14 residues long. The germline CDR1 and CDR2 sequences are SEHNR and FQNEAQ (reference sequence). V was shortened by 2 bases and J by 7 bases, with 11 bases between the two germline ends. The CDR3 spells CASSLTQGREKLFF. In nucleotides, the CDR3 is TGTGCCAGCAGCTTAACACAGGGACGTGAAAAACTGTTTTTT.